The subject of this entry is one TCR beta chain. Its specificity is unknown. The V end was cut by 3 bases, the J end by 3 bases, with 12 bases between. This CDR3 region has 13 residues. Germline V lookup: CDR1 SQVTM, CDR2 ANQGSEA. This sample's treatment: over 15 received Ad26.COV2.S at low or high dose, single or two shots; roughly five received placebo; per-sample allocation not given. Collection of samples fell on day 63 after the first vaccine or placebo injection. These data are taken from a study of Ad26.COV2.S vaccination and SARS-CoV-2 variants. Study details: Ad26.COV2.S shots went into the muscle once or twice, 56 days apart. General study points: Breadth measured for non-spike TCRs was similar across vaccine and placebo recipients.

The table came from immunoSEQ multiplex PCR; TCRdb's copy has only in-frame clones and leaves some out. The sample carries approximately 420,000 clones, approximately 86% recorded once. This TCR came from a person aged 18-65 years who received the Ad26.COV2.S COVID-19 vaccine or a placebo. V and J are TRBV29-1 and TRBJ2-7; D perhaps matches TRBD1 (5 bases). The sample was peripheral blood, taken in a trial of Ad26.COV2.S vaccine versus placebo. CDR3 DNA: TGCAGCGTTGAGGGTCAGGGCCTCTACGAGCAGTACTTC. Its translation is CSVEGQGLYEQYF.